These 11 T cell receptor beta chains originate from one sample sequenced in a study of blood T cell repertoires in COVID-19. Profiled with immunoSEQ multiplex PCR; TCRdb holds only in-frame clones, not every one. The top ten clones hold less than 2% of a sample with about 290,000 clones, around 90% of them seen once. What was sequenced was PBMCs or T cells enriched from blood (not recorded which). The receptors stem from a woman aged 40 to 50 who had recovered from COVID-19.

The rearrangement uses TRBV18 and TRBJ2-3, with TRBD2 identical over 12 bases. CDR3 length: 17 amino acids. V shed 0 bases and J 0 bases; nucleotides not matched to a gene: 1. The germline V gene encodes CDR1 KGHSH and CDR2 LQKENI. DNA of the CDR3: TGTGCCAGCTCACCACCGGGACTAGCGGGTAGCACAGATACGCAGTATTTT. Protein product: CASSPPGLAGSTDTQYF.

CDR3 coding DNA: TGTGCCAGCCGCTTGGCAGGGTCTAATGAAAAACTGTTTTTT. Residues: CASRLAGSNEKLFF. This rearrangement joins TRBV27 to TRBJ1-4; D may be TRBD1 (5 bases). The germline V and J ends were trimmed by 8 bases and 3 bases, with 13 bases remaining between them. Per the germline V gene, CDR1 is MNHEY and CDR2 is SMNVEV (reference sequence). The CDR3 covers 14 residues. Variable domain in full (rest from reference TRBV27 and TRBJ1-4): EAQVTQNPRYLITVTGKKLTVTCSQNMNHEYMSWYRQDPGLGLRQIYYSMNVEVTDKGDVPEGYKVSRKEKRNFPLILESPSPNQTSLYFCASRLAGSNEKLFFGSGTQLSVL.

The V and J genes are TRBV2 and TRBJ2-7, with 9 bases lining up with TRBD1. CDR1 and CDR2 from the germline V gene are SNHLY and FYNNEI. Trimming took 5 bases from V and 4 from J; bases not matched to a gene: 6. This CDR3 has 14 amino acids. Here the CDR3 DNA reads TGTGCCAGCAGTAAGGGACAGGGAGGTTACGAGCAGTACTTC. It yields the protein CASSKGQGGYEQYF.

The chain links TRBV18 to TRBJ1-2, with D maybe TRBD1 (5 bases). The CDR3 runs 13 residues. Germline V gives CDR1 KGHSH, CDR2 LQKENI. The V end lost 9 bases, the J end lost 0 bases, and 11 bases lay between the germline ends. CDR3 residues: CASLRGTNYGYTF. In nucleotides, the CDR3 is TGTGCCAGTCTAAGGGGAACTAACTATGGCTACACCTTC.

The V gene is TRBV6-5, the J gene TRBJ2-1; possible D gene TRBD2, 6 bases. V shed 0 bases and J shed 9 bases, with 18 bases lying between them. CDR3 length equals 16 residues. Germline CDR1 and CDR2: MNHEY and SVGAGI. The CDR3: CASSYSGGLSGGEQFF. For the CDR3, the DNA is TGTGCCAGCAGTTACTCCGGAGGACTAAGCGGTGGTGAGCAGTTCTTC.

The CDR3 spells CASGGAGTYQETQYF. The CDR3 DNA sequence: TGCGCCAGCGGAGGGGCGGGGACCTACCAAGAGACCCAGTACTTC. The chain links TRBV5-1 to TRBJ2-5, with TRBD2 as a possible D gene (6 bases). The CDR3 spans 15 residues. The V end lost 7 bases, the J end lost 0 bases, and 16 bases lay between the germline ends. From germline, CDR1 is SGHRS and CDR2 YFSETQ.

This chain joins TRBV7-9 and TRBJ2-5; 7 bases are shared with TRBD1. The CDR3 runs 14 residues. Losses at the gene ends were 1 base for V and 5 bases for J; bases not matched to a gene: 4. Per germline, CDR1 SEHNR and CDR2 FQNEAQ (reference sequence). The CDR3 sequence is CASSLGQGMETQYF. The CDR3 region has the DNA TGTGCCAGCAGCTTAGGACAGGGAATGGAGACCCAGTACTTC.

V usage is TRBV28 and J usage is TRBJ1-6; D not resolved. Looked up from germline, CDR1 is MDHEN and CDR2 is SYDVKM. CDR3 size: 15 residues. V was cut by 5 bases and J by 10 bases, with 18 bases left in between. Here the CDR3 DNA reads TGTGCCAGCAGTCTGTCAAACGGGGAGCAGTCACCCCTCCACTTT. Its protein is CASSLSNGEQSPLHF. The complete variable domain, with remaining parts taken from reference TRBV28 and TRBJ1-6, reads DVKVTQSSRYLVKRTGEKVFLECVQDMDHENMFWYRQDPGLGLRLIYFSYDVKMKEKGDIPEGYSVSREKKERFSLILESASTNQTSMYLCASSLSNGEQSPLHFGNGTRLTVT.

The chain has TRBV5-1 and TRBJ2-4; D is undetermined. CDR3 length: 15 amino acids. Germline V CDR1 and CDR2: SGHRS, YFSETQ. Trimming took off 3 bases at V and 5 bases at J, with 15 bases between the two ends. The CDR3 region has the DNA TGCGCCAGCAGCTCGTTTAGCCCGAGCCAAAACATTCAGTACTTC. This sequence encodes CASSSFSPSQNIQYF.

The chain combines TRBV6-9 with TRBJ1-1, with D unclear. From germline, CDR1 is MNHGY and CDR2 SVAAGI. V dropped 0 bases and J dropped 4 bases, with 15 bases sitting between them. This CDR3 has 16 residues. CDR3 DNA: TGTGCCAGCAGTTATTCCAACCTGCAGTATATCACTGAAGCTTTCTTT. This gives the protein CASSYSNLQYITEAFF.

V usage is TRBV30 and J usage is TRBJ1-3; D is unresolved. This CDR3 has 15 residues. V lost 1 base and J 0 bases, leaving 10 bases between the germline ends. Germline V gene data show CDR1 as GTSNPN and CDR2 as SVGIG (reference sequence). CDR3 nucleotides: TGTGCCTGGAGTGCGCTAGGAGTCTCTGGAAACACCATATATTTT. The encoded protein is CAWSALGVSGNTIYF.